The rows below give T cell receptor beta chains drawn from one sample of a study of blood T cell repertoires in COVID-19. Some clones are missing from TCRdb's copy, which holds only in-frame ones; the method was immunoSEQ multiplex PCR. The table shows tens of thousands of clones, with more than 80% occurring only once. The sample was peripheral blood. The origin of the receptors is an elderly man with acute or convalescent COVID-19. Each CDR3 is given with its conserved first and last residue. The D gene is left open where the match is weak. Part of the rows lack a size; the others show once, few, many or a class for expanded clones.

CASSLNPGRETQYF,TGTGCCAGCAGCCTGAACCCAGGCCGGGAGACCCAGTACTTC,-,TRBV6-5,-,TRBJ2-5
CASSEDRALREKLFF,TGTGCCAGCAGTGAAGACCGTGCTTTGAGGGAAAAACTGTTTTTT,-,TRBV2,-,TRBJ1-4
CASSLDPRNTEAFF,TGTGCCAGCAGCTTAGATCCGAGGAACACTGAAGCTTTCTTT,-,TRBV7-6,-,TRBJ1-1
CASNPTALYYNEQFF,TGTGCCAGCAACCCGACAGCACTCTACTACAATGAGCAGTTCTTC,once,TRBV7-2,-,TRBJ2-1
CASSLNAGPGETQYF,TGCGCCAGCAGCTTGAACGCGGGGCCGGGAGAGACCCAGTACTTC,once,TRBV5-1,-,TRBJ2-5
CASSRVVGETQYF,TGTGCCAGCAGCAGGGTAGTTGGAGAGACCCAGTACTTC,-,TRBV6-5,-,TRBJ2-5
CASSLQGQAVGEQYF,TGTGCCAGCAGCCTACAGGGACAGGCCGTCGGGGAGCAGTATTTT,few,TRBV11-3,TRBD1,TRBJ2-3
CASSRTSGGLSSYNEQFF,TGTGCCAGCAGTCGGACTAGCGGGGGCCTAAGCTCCTACAATGAGCAGTTCTTC,-,TRBV6-2/TRBV6-3,TRBD2,TRBJ2-1
CASSQVEQGKGYTF,TGCGCCAGCAGCCAAGTGGAACAGGGAAAAGGCTACACCTTC,-,TRBV4-1,-,TRBJ1-2
CASSLRGGETQYF,TGTGCCAGCAGCTTAAGGGGGGGCGAGACCCAGTACTTC,-,TRBV7-3,-,TRBJ2-5
CASGLVGDTQYF,TGTGCCAGCGGCTTAGTCGGAGATACGCAGTATTTT,-,TRBV7-3,-,TRBJ2-3
CASRTGGRNTEAFF,TGCGCCAGCAGGACAGGGGGCAGGAACACTGAAGCTTTCTTT,-,TRBV5-1,TRBD1,TRBJ1-1
CASSLGQGAGQPQHF,TGTGCCAGCAGTTTAGGACAGGGGGCGGGTCAGCCCCAGCATTTT,-,TRBV27,TRBD1,TRBJ1-5
CASSASNSNQPQHF,TGTGCCAGCAGCGCCTCTAATAGCAATCAGCCCCAGCATTTT,-,TRBV9,-,TRBJ1-5
CASSPPAQYTQYF,TGTGCCAGCTCACCACCGGCTCAGTATACGCAGTATTTT,-,TRBV18,-,TRBJ2-3
CASSLGLGETQYF,TGTGCCAGCAGCTTGGGACTGGGAGAGACCCAGTACTTC,-,TRBV9,-,TRBJ2-5
CASSLATAYEQYF,TGTGCCAGCAGCTTAGCGACAGCCTACGAGCAGTACTTC,-,TRBV11-2,-,TRBJ2-7
CASRPTGGRAEAFF,TGTGCCAGCAGGCCTACAGGGGGCCGCGCTGAAGCTTTCTTT,-,TRBV28,TRBD1,TRBJ1-1
CASSYGDSTGELFF,TGTGCCAGCAGTTACGGGGACAGCACCGGGGAGCTGTTTTTT,once,TRBV6-5,TRBD1,TRBJ2-2
CAWSPLGGYGTEAFF,TGTGCCTGGAGTCCTTTAGGGGGCTACGGTACTGAAGCTTTCTTT,-,TRBV30,TRBD1,TRBJ1-1
CASSLETATTNEKLFF,TGTGCCAGCAGCTTAGAAACAGCAACAACTAATGAAAAACTGTTTTTT,-,TRBV7-8,-,TRBJ1-4